This T cell receptor beta chain was observed in a study of monozygotic twins with inflammatory bowel disease. General study points: Twin concordance left repertoire similarity unchanged, with limited power a possible explanation for this lack of difference. The study found lower TCRbeta diversity (inverse Simpson) in IBD patients than in healthy co-twins.

Per sample, reverse transcription was split into eight reactions. Using the 5' RACE reads, TCRdb records one entry per CDR3 protein without DNA. This table holds about 41,000 distinct CDR3 sequences. Points on this clonotype: Its antigen is unknown.

The CDR3 covers 11 residues. CDR1 SGHRS and CDR2 YFSETQ come from the germline V gene. Staff drew a roughly 2.5 ml blood sample from each donor. The origin of this receptor is a human donor with ulcerative colitis or Crohn's disease, or a healthy co-twin of an affected twin (not recorded which). The gene calls are TRBV5-1 and TRBJ1-1. The sample was blood. The CDR3 sequence: CASTLGTEAFF.